The 7 T cell receptor beta chains below all came from one sample that was sequenced in a study of blood T cells in healthy people across ages. Sample-barcoded 5' priming and a J-beta primer mix drove a second PCR of about 6 to 12 cycles. TCRdb processed the 5' RACE reads anew with MiXCR; each CDR3 protein has one entry. The table has about 1,400,000 distinct CDR3 sequences, approximately 42% seen once; the top ten hold 7.9%. Material for sequencing was blood. The receptors here all came from a woman in her late teens or twenties in good health.

The J gene is TRBJ2-1, the V gene TRBV12-3 or TRBV12-4; D call uncertain. The CDR3 covers 13 residues. Between the trimmed V and J ends, which lost 5 bases and 10 bases, there was a span of 15 bases. CDR3 in DNA: TGTGCCAGCAGTAAAGGGAATACCTACGAGCAGTTCTTC. It codes for CASSKGNTYEQFF.

This sequence joins TRBV20-1 and TRBJ1-2; possibly TRBD1 for D (5 bases). The V end lost 8 bases, the J end lost 1 base, and 17 bases lay between the germline ends. The germline CDR1 and CDR2 sequences are DFQATT and SNEGSKA (reference sequence). The CDR3 has 14 amino acids. CDR3 sequence reads: CSLGGADLNYGYTF. Written as DNA, the CDR3 is TGCAGTTTAGGAGGGGCCGATCTTAACTATGGCTACACCTTC.

In this sample, this clonotype turned up a few times. The V gene is TRBV6-5, the J gene TRBJ2-2; D possibly corresponds to TRBD1 (7 bases). CDR1 and CDR2 (germline): MNHEY, SVGAGI. The germline V and J ends were trimmed by 6 bases and 1 base, with 15 bases remaining between them. CDR3 length: 16 residues. In DNA, the CDR3 is TGTGCCAGCAGCCCCGGCAGGGGGGTGAACACCGGGGAGCTGTTTTTT. This encodes CASSPGRGVNTGELFF.

The chain joins TRBV3-1 to TRBJ2-1; 10 bases align to TRBD2. V shed 8 bases and J 7 bases; nucleotides not matched to a gene: 8. The CDR3 sequence is 14 residues long. Per germline, CDR1 LGHDT and CDR2 YNNKEL (reference sequence). CDR3 protein: CASWEAGGGNEQFF. In DNA form, the CDR3 reads TGTGCCAGCTGGGAAGCGGGAGGGGGGAATGAGCAGTTCTTC.

This sequence joins TRBV7-6 and TRBJ2-3, with D possibly TRBD2 on 5 matching bases. V gave up 4 bases and J gave up 0 bases, with 11 bases separating them. Germline-derived CDR1 and CDR2 are SGHVS and FNYEAQ. The CDR3 consists of 15 residues. The CDR3 region has the DNA TGTGCCAGCAGCTCCCGACCGGGGAGCACAGATACGCAGTATTTT. This encodes CASSSRPGSTDTQYF.

V gene TRBV20-1 combines with J gene TRBJ2-5; weak D call: TRBD2 (5 bases). Germline CDR1 reads DFQATT; CDR2 reads SNEGSKA (reference sequence). The CDR3 loop spans 13 amino acids. The CDR3 region is CAVQGLTGNEQYF. The CDR3 DNA reads as TGCGCGGTTCAAGGCCTAACGGGGAATGAGCAGTACTTC.

V is TRBV6-2 or TRBV6-3 and J is TRBJ1-1, with 7 bases lining up with TRBD1. V shed 7 bases and J 4 bases; nucleotides not matched to a gene: 9. The CDR3 length is 14 residues. Germline V gene lookup returns CDR1 MNHEY and CDR2 SVGEGT. The CDR3 spells CASTYYNRGTEAFF. CDR3 nucleotide sequence: TGTGCCAGCACCTACTACAACAGGGGCACTGAAGCTTTCTTT.